The clone carrying this T cell receptor beta chain was seen a single time. Its specificity is unknown. These data are taken from a study of blood T cells in healthy people across ages. Study findings and constraints: Researchers deemed the diversity estimates from one million T cells underestimates. Fewer expanded clones and more diversity marked long-lived versus aged donors.

Researchers collected approximately 9.9 milliliters of peripheral blood from every single donor. RNA extraction gave at least 5 micrograms of total RNA per sample. The CDR3 extends over 11 amino acids. Germline V gene lookup returns CDR1 SNHLY and CDR2 FYNNEI. With 6 bases removed from V and 7 bases from J, the gap between germline ends came to 9 bases. Using a J-beta primer mix together with a sample-barcoded 5' primer, a second PCR was run for about 7 to 12 cycles. Each CDR3 protein gets one entry after TCRdb re-called the 5' RACE reads with MiXCR. Here the sample spans 780,000 or so distinct CDR3 sequences, more than 50% being singletons.

This sequence was found in a man aged 35 to 55 in good health. What was sequenced was blood. The rearrangement uses TRBV2 and TRBJ1-2; TRBD1 is a possible D gene (5 bases). CDR3 DNA sequence: TGTGCCAGCAGGCCAGGGAGTGGCTACACCTTC. Its translation: CASRPGSGYTF.